This T cell receptor beta chain came from a study of early T cells in non-severe SARS-CoV-2 infection. Study-level findings and limits: VDJdb matching favored anti-spike CD8 responses, missing private and CD4 specificities.

Concerning this clonotype itself: Antigen specificity is unknown.

MiXCR, applied by TCRdb to the 5' RACE reads, yields one record per CDR3 protein. Altogether some 62,000 distinct CDR3 sequences are present, roughly 8.8% being singletons, with the ten largest covering 1.2%. V shed 5 bases and J 3 bases; nucleotides not matched to a gene: 6. The V gene's germline CDR1 is LNHDA and CDR2 SQIVND (reference sequence). The CDR3 extends over 15 amino acids. This TCR was sampled from an adult who was a healthcare worker with PCR-confirmed SARS-CoV-2 infection or an uninfected control (not recorded which). The chain combines TRBV19 with TRBJ1-4, with 7 bases that match TRBD1. The sequencing sample was made of whole blood. Here the CDR3 reads CASSPGGQPNEKLFF. The CDR3 DNA reads as TGTGCCAGTAGTCCGGGGGGACAGCCTAATGAAAAACTGTTTTTT.